This section outlines one T cell receptor (beta chain) sequence together with its context. The data were taken from a study of regulatory T cells. The primer mix had 52 TRBV and 13 TRBJ primers. Repertoires were generated with immunoSEQ multiplex PCR, while TCRdb's copy carries only in-frame clones and drops some. The sample carries approximately 9,000 clones, approximately 84% recorded once. The germline gives CDR1 SEHNR, CDR2 FQNEAQ (reference sequence). Losses at the gene ends were 5 bases for V and 3 bases for J; bases not matched to a gene: 13. The CDR3 is made up of 16 amino acids. This TCR derives from a person aged 18-29 years with CD3G deficiency. The source material was CD8+ T cells sorted from blood. The rearrangement joins TRBV7-9 to TRBJ2-7; 7 positions match TRBD1. For the CDR3, the DNA is TGTGCCAGCAGCAACGGTGGACCGACAGGGTTCTACGAGCAGTACTTC. It translates to CASSNGGPTGFYEQYF.